Included here is one T cell receptor beta chain sequence, with context. Its cognate antigen is unknown. This entry is derived from a study of radiotherapy plus CTLA-4 blockade in lung cancer. Study summary: In around 19% of patients, objective responses were seen; roughly 30% had disease control. Study findings and constraints: The best predictor of response was reported to be early blood T cell clone dynamics, with interferon-beta. Some TCR clones had been derived from tumors. These clones expanded in peripheral blood after radiotherapy plus ipilimumab.

Each patient with chemo-refractory metastatic non-small-cell lung cancer was treated with focal radiation plus CTLA-4 blockade using ipilimumab. Repertoires were generated with immunoSEQ multiplex PCR, while TCRdb's copy carries only in-frame clones and drops some. Here the sample spans 40,000 to 50,000 clones, around 86% being singletons. The CDR3 is made up of 16 amino acids. V dropped 0 bases and J dropped 9 bases, with 19 bases sitting between them. Per germline, CDR1 SGHRS and CDR2 YFSETQ. This specimen was peripheral blood, taken from a patient treated with radiotherapy plus ipilimumab. The chain employs TRBV5-1 and TRBJ2-1, with D perhaps TRBD1 (6 bases). The receptor was derived from a human donor with non-small cell lung cancer who had stable disease on radiotherapy plus ipilimumab. The CDR3 reads CASSLGGGQMGTEQFF. The CDR3 DNA reads TGCGCCAGCAGCTTGGGAGGAGGACAGATGGGCACTGAGCAGTTCTTC. Full variable domain (remainder filled in from reference TRBV5-1 and TRBJ2-1): KAGVTQTPRYLIKTRGQQVTLSCSPISGHRSVSWYQQTPGQGLQFLFEYFSETQRNKGNFPGRFSGRQFSNSRSEMNVSTLELGDSALYLCASSLGGGQMGTEQFFGPGTRLTVL.